One sample yielded the 32 T cell receptor beta chains listed below, sequenced in a study of neurological immune-mediated disorders. TCRdb reprocessed the 5' RACE reads via MiXCR and lists one record per CDR3 protein. The table has some 120,000 distinct CDR3 sequences, roughly 3.2% seen once. The specimen was PBMCs. These receptors originate from a woman aged 25 to 39 with multiple sclerosis.

In its sample, this clonotype was seen many times. The chain uses TRBV11-2 and TRBJ2-2; 12 nucleotides align to TRBD1. The V segment lost 7 bases and the J segment 4 bases; nucleotides outside the gene matches: 10. Germline loops: CDR1 SGHAT, CDR2 FQNNGV. The CDR3 extends over 17 amino acids. CDR3 DNA sequence: TGTGCCAGCACCCAACCGGGACAGGGGGCTAGCACCGGGGAGCTGTTTTTT. It specifies CASTQPGQGASTGELFF.

This clonotype came up a few times. CDR3 in amino acids: CASSSDWDEQYF. DNA for the CDR3: TGTGCCAGCAGCTCTGACTGGGACGAGCAGTACTTC. The V call is TRBV7-9, the J call TRBJ2-7; D is unclear. CDR3 size: 12 residues. The germline V and J ends were trimmed by 4 bases and 5 bases, with 9 bases remaining between them. Germline V gene sequence: CDR1 SEHNR, CDR2 FQNEAQ (reference sequence).

A few counts support this clonotype. The chain employs TRBV5-1 and TRBJ2-3; D gene unclear. Germline CDR1 and CDR2: SGHRS and YFSETQ. Trimming left V 0 bases short and J 6 bases short, with 11 bases between. The CDR3 covers 14 residues. For the CDR3, the DNA is TGCGCCAGCAGCTTGGGGCAGTATCGGGATACGCAGTATTTT. It codes for CASSLGQYRDTQYF.

Only a few counts were recorded for this clonotype. V is TRBV5-1 and J is TRBJ1-1, with 7 bases lining up with TRBD1. This CDR3 has 14 amino acids. V was clipped by 4 bases and J by 0 bases; unmatched bases: 3. Germline V gives CDR1 SGHRS, CDR2 YFSETQ. CDR3 nucleotides: TGCGCCAGCAGCCGGGGACAGATGAACACTGAAGCTTTCTTT. Translating gives CASSRGQMNTEAFF. The full variable domain, completed using reference TRBV5-1 and TRBJ1-1, is KAGVTQTPRYLIKTRGQQVTLSCSPISGHRSVSWYQQTPGQGLQFLFEYFSETQRNKGNFPGRFSGRQFSNSRSEMNVSTLELGDSALYLCASSRGQMNTEAFFGQGTRLTVV.

This clonotype has a count of ten or more. This rearrangement joins TRBV29-1 to TRBJ1-2; TRBD1 is a possible D gene (6 bases). This CDR3 spans 11 amino acids. V lost 7 bases and J lost 7, with 13 bases in between. Germline lookup yields CDR1 SQVTM and CDR2 ANQGSEA. The CDR3 here is CSGKQGLGYTF. CDR3 DNA sequence: TGCAGCGGCAAACAGGGTCTTGGCTACACCTTC.

This clonotype was counted at least ten times. The chain joins TRBV18 to TRBJ1-2; D gene uncertain. Trimming took off 6 bases at V and 3 bases at J, with 17 bases between the two ends. Germline assignment: CDR1 KGHSH and CDR2 LQKENI. The CDR3 spans 15 residues. The CDR3 DNA follows: TGTGCCAGCTCCCCTGAGAGGGCGGTATACTATGGCTACACCTTC. As protein: CASSPERAVYYGYTF. Complete variable domain (other parts from reference TRBV18 and TRBJ1-2): NAGVMQNPRHLVRRRGQEARLRCSPMKGHSHVYWYRQLPEEGLKFMVYLQKENIIDESGMPKERFSAEFPKEGPSILRIQQVVRGDSAAYFCASSPERAVYYGYTFGSGTRLTVV.

This clonotype was observed at least ten times. J is TRBJ2-4 and V is TRBV7-9; tentatively, D is TRBD2 (5 bases). Germline V gene sequence: CDR1 SEHNR, CDR2 FQNEAQ (reference sequence). The CDR3 is 14 amino acids. The germline V and J ends were trimmed by 2 bases and 8 bases, with 13 bases remaining between them. CDR3 DNA sequence: TGTGCCAGCAGCTTAAAGGACTGGGGAGACATTCAGTACTTC. Translated, it gives CASSLKDWGDIQYF.

This clonotype showed up many times. The V gene is TRBV29-1, the J gene TRBJ2-2; D might be TRBD1 or TRBD2, each matching 5 bases. From germline, CDR1 is SQVTM and CDR2 ANQGSEA. Deletions cut 4 bases from V and 3 bases from J, with 6 bases between. CDR3 length: 12 residues. DNA for the CDR3: TGCAGCGTTGTGGGGGACACCGGGGAGCTGTTTTTT. Protein sequence: CSVVGDTGELFF.

This clonotype occurred many times. The V and J genes are TRBV7-9 and TRBJ2-1; 9 bases fit TRBD2. The germline gives CDR1 SEHNR, CDR2 FQNEAQ (reference sequence). The CDR3 contains 16 residues. The trim removed 2 bases at V and 4 bases at J, leaving 6 bases unmatched. The CDR3 sequence: CASSLSAGGYYNEQFF. In nucleotides, the CDR3 is TGTGCCAGCAGCTTATCGGCGGGAGGGTATTACAATGAGCAGTTCTTC.

This clonotype occurred many times. This chain connects TRBV29-1 to TRBJ2-3; D gene unclear. The V gene's germline CDR1 is SQVTM and CDR2 ANQGSEA. The CDR3 is 11 amino acids. Trimming cost V 6 bases and J 5 bases, with 9 bases left between them. The CDR3 DNA sequence: TGCAGCGTAGAGACGGGAGATACGCAGTATTTT. Its protein is CSVETGDTQYF.

Ten or more counts support this clonotype. The chain uses TRBV5-5 and TRBJ2-3; 10 bases agree with TRBD1. Trimming cost V 5 bases and J 4 bases; bases outside gene matches: 10. Germline V lookup: CDR1 SGHKS, CDR2 YYEKEE (reference sequence). The CDR3 totals 16 residues. CDR3 residues: CASRFAGTGDPDTQYF. CDR3 sequence (DNA): TGTGCCAGCAGGTTTGCCGGGACAGGGGACCCAGATACGCAGTATTTT. The variable domain in full, completed from reference TRBV5-5 and TRBJ2-3, reads DAGVTQSPTHLIKTRGQQVTLRCSPISGHKSVSWYQQVLGQGPQFIFQYYEKEERGRGNFPDRFSARQFPNYSSELNVNALLLGDSALYLCASRFAGTGDPDTQYFGPGTRLTVL.

The chain links TRBV7-8 to TRBJ1-2; 9 positions agree with TRBD1. The CDR3 runs to 13 residues. Looked up from germline, CDR1 is SGHVS and CDR2 is FQNEAQ. With 2 bases clipped from V and 6 bases from J, the junction kept 1 base outside the gene matches. DNA for the CDR3: TGTGCCAGCAGCTTAAGGACAGGGGATGGCTACACCTTC. Its protein is CASSLRTGDGYTF.

V and J are TRBV20-1 and TRBJ1-1, with D possibly being TRBD1 (6 bases). From germline, CDR1 is DFQATT and CDR2 SNEGSKA (reference sequence). V dropped 0 bases and J dropped 5 bases, with 16 bases sitting between them. The CDR3 extends over 15 amino acids. CDR3 sequence reads: CSARDFVRGSTEAFF. The CDR3 nucleotides read TGCAGTGCTAGAGATTTTGTCAGGGGTTCTACTGAAGCTTTCTTT.

This clonotype was seen many times. The chain combines TRBV15 with TRBJ2-7; 8 bases line up with TRBD1. Unmatched junction bases numbered 9, after V lost 6 bases and J lost 5 bases. CDR3 size: 14 residues. CDR1 and CDR2 from the germline V gene are LNHNV and YYDKDF (reference sequence). DNA for the CDR3: TGTGCCACCAGAGAGAGGACAGGGAAAGACGAGCAGTACTTC. Its translation is CATRERTGKDEQYF. Supplemented by reference TRBV15 and TRBJ2-7, the full variable domain reads DAMVIQNPRYQVTQFGKPVTLSCSQTLNHNVMYWYQQKSSQAPKLLFHYYDKDFNNEADTPDNFQSRRPNTSFCFLDIRSPGLGDTAMYLCATRERTGKDEQYFGPGTRLTVT.

This clonotype appeared many times. V is TRBV20-1 and J is TRBJ2-5, with D possibly TRBD2 on 6 matching bases. CDR1 and CDR2 (germline): DFQATT, SNEGSKA (reference sequence). Trimming left V 6 bases short and J 2 bases short, with 13 bases between. The CDR3 sequence is 13 residues long. The CDR3 nucleotides read TGCAGTGCCTTGGGCGGGAAACAAGAGACCCAGTACTTC. This sequence encodes CSALGGKQETQYF.

This clonotype was seen repeatedly, ten times or more. This sequence joins TRBV5-6 and TRBJ2-7; TRBD2 aligns across 7 bases. The CDR3 has 16 residues. CDR1 and CDR2 from the germline V gene are SGHDT and YYEEEE. V trimming: 2 bases; J trimming: 3 bases; junction bases outside the gene matches: 11. The CDR3 DNA reads TGTGCCAGCAGCTTTGGAGGGCTAGCGGTACTCTACGAGCAGTACTTC. Translated, it gives CASSFGGLAVLYEQYF.

The J gene is TRBJ2-4, the V gene TRBV6-5, with 8 bases fitting TRBD1. V lost 5 bases to trimming and J lost 1 base; unmatched junction nucleotides: 7. CDR3 length equals 16 residues. Germline loops: CDR1 MNHEY, CDR2 SVGAGI. The CDR3 coding sequence is TGTGCCAGCAGTGCCGAGACAGGGGAGGCCAAAAACATTCAGTACTTC. Protein sequence: CASSAETGEAKNIQYF.

Many counts were recorded for this clonotype. The chain has TRBV12-3 or TRBV12-4 and TRBJ2-5; D is undetermined. Trimming left V 3 bases short and J 2 bases short, with 10 bases between. The CDR3 totals 14 residues. The CDR3 protein is CASSLGRKQETQYF. The CDR3 coding sequence is TGTGCCAGCAGTTTGGGCAGGAAACAAGAGACCCAGTACTTC.

This clonotype was found many times. V gene TRBV5-1 combines with J gene TRBJ2-7; possible D gene TRBD2, 5 bases. Germline CDR1 reads SGHRS; CDR2 reads YFSETQ. The CDR3 covers 13 residues. V was cut by 5 bases and J by 2 bases, with 11 bases left in between. CDR3 in amino acids: CASRADGPYEQYF. As DNA, the CDR3 is TGCGCCAGCAGAGCGGACGGGCCCTACGAGCAGTACTTC.

This clonotype showed up many times. The chain employs TRBV12-3 or TRBV12-4 and TRBJ1-2, with D hard to call. The CDR3 extends over 15 amino acids. V dropped 6 bases and J dropped 0 bases, with 14 bases sitting between them. CDR3 nucleotides: TGTGCCAGCAGGAGTCTTCGGACGGCTAACTATGGCTACACCTTC. Encoded protein: CASRSLRTANYGYTF.

This clonotype was seen a handful of times. Here the CDR3 reads CASSPSSRDLLYEQYF. The CDR3 coding sequence is TGCGCCAGCAGCCCCTCTTCCCGGGACCTCCTATACGAGCAGTACTTC. V gene TRBV4-3 combines with J gene TRBJ2-7, with D possibly called TRBD1 or TRBD2 (5 bases each). The CDR3 has 16 residues. Between the trimmed V and J ends, which lost 4 bases and 4 bases, there was a span of 20 bases. Germline V gives CDR1 LGHNA, CDR2 YSLEER.

This clonotype was observed many times. The chain couples TRBV7-9 to TRBJ2-7; possibly TRBD1 for D (5 bases). Germline V gene sequence: CDR1 SEHNR, CDR2 FQNEAQ (reference sequence). The CDR3 is made up of 16 amino acids. V lost 3 bases, J lost 2 bases, and 17 bases lay in between. CDR3 loop: CASSFWLGRVTYEQYF. CDR3 DNA sequence: TGTGCCAGCAGCTTTTGGCTGGGCAGGGTCACCTACGAGCAGTACTTC.

The table lists this clonotype with many counts. The chain is built from TRBV15 and TRBJ2-1; TRBD1 matches at 10 bases. V lost 3 bases to trimming and J lost 3 bases; unmatched junction nucleotides: 5. There are 16 residues in the CDR3. Germline-derived CDR1 and CDR2 are LNHNV and YYDKDF (reference sequence). Written as DNA, the CDR3 is TGTGCCACCAGCAGGATGGGACAGGGGTACTACAATGAGCAGTTCTTC. Its translation is CATSRMGQGYYNEQFF.

This clonotype was detected ten times or more. V usage is TRBV19 and J usage is TRBJ2-4, with 7 bases identical to TRBD1. The CDR3 is made up of 15 amino acids. V lost 6 bases to trimming and J lost 3 bases; unmatched junction nucleotides: 8. Germline CDR1 is LNHDA and CDR2 is SQIVND (reference sequence). For the CDR3, the DNA is TGTGCCAGTAGCCTGGGACAGTTCGACAAAAACATTCAGTACTTC. Translated: CASSLGQFDKNIQYF.

This clonotype was seen at least ten times. The DNA for the CDR3 is TGCAGTGCTAGCGGGGGAGGAAATCGTGAAAAACTGTTTTTT. Translation: CSASGGGNREKLFF. The chain combines TRBV20-1 with TRBJ1-4, with D possibly being TRBD1 (5 bases). Trimming removed 3 bases at V and 7 bases at J, with 15 bases between. CDR1 DFQATT and CDR2 SNEGSKA come from the germline V gene (reference sequence). This CDR3 is 14 amino acids long.

At least ten counts were recorded for this clonotype. The chain is built from TRBV20-1 and TRBJ2-5; 15 bases line up with TRBD2. The CDR3 has 16 residues. Germline CDR1 is DFQATT and CDR2 is SNEGSKA (reference sequence). With V trimmed by 3 bases and J by 5 bases, 7 bases remained unmatched. CDR3 sequence reads: CSASSGLAGGLETQYF. Written as DNA, the CDR3 is TGCAGTGCTAGTTCCGGACTAGCGGGAGGGTTGGAGACCCAGTACTTC.

This clonotype was counted many times. This chain uses TRBV20-1 with TRBJ2-7, with D perhaps being TRBD1 or TRBD2 (5 bases each). This CDR3 is built from 13 residues. Trimming stripped 6 bases from V and 7 bases from J, with 19 bases between. Germline CDR1 and CDR2: DFQATT and SNEGSKA (reference sequence). Written as DNA, the CDR3 is TGCAGTGCCCGGGGACCCGGCCGGTGGGAGCAGTACTTC. Its translation: CSARGPGRWEQYF.

This clonotype was counted between two and nine times. At one end, the junction sequence differs from germline, possibly due to a read error. This chain joins TRBV20-1 and TRBJ2-5; D might be TRBD1 (7 bases). This CDR3 comprises 13 residues. Germline-derived CDR1 and CDR2 are DFQATT and SNEGSKA (reference sequence). CDR3 region: CTGRGTAKENQYF. CDR3 coding DNA: TGCACCGGCCGCGGGACAGCCAAAGAGAACCAGTACTTC.

With respect to this clonotype: This sequence may be a read error, since a much larger clone differs from it by one base. The chain couples TRBV9 to TRBJ2-3, with D perhaps TRBD2 (5 bases). This CDR3 contains 15 residues. Germline V CDR1 and CDR2: SGDLS, YYNGEE. V lost 6 bases, J lost 6 bases, and 20 bases lay in between. The CDR3 region has the DNA TGTGCCAGCACCAAAACGGGGATAGCATCGGATACGCAGTATTTT. It specifies CASTKTGIASDTQYF. Filled out from reference TRBV9 and TRBJ2-3, the complete variable domain reads DSGVTQTPKHLITATGQRVTLRCSPRSGDLSVYWYQQSLDQGLQFLIQYYNGEERAKGNILERFSAQQFPDLHSELNLSSLELGDSALYFCASTKTGIASDTQYFGPGTRLTVL.

This clonotype has ten or more counts. CDR3 coding DNA: TGTGCCAGCACCTCCCCCGTGACAGGGGCTGGAAACACCATATATTTT. The encoded protein is CASTSPVTGAGNTIYF. The chain couples TRBV5-5 to TRBJ1-3; 8 nucleotides match TRBD1. After removal of 6 bases from V and 2 bases from J, the junction contained 10 bases not matched to a gene. CDR1 and CDR2 from the germline V gene are SGHKS and YYEKEE (reference sequence). CDR3 length: 16 amino acids.

This clonotype was observed many times. The rearrangement links TRBV20-1 to TRBJ2-3; unclear D gene. V was pared by 1 base and J by 7 bases, with 15 bases between. The germline CDR1 and CDR2 sequences are DFQATT and SNEGSKA (reference sequence). The CDR3 contains 14 residues. Written as DNA, the CDR3 is TGCAGTGCTAGAGTCCCCGGCGGCCCATATACGCAGTATTTT. Its protein product is CSARVPGGPYTQYF.

This clonotype has at least ten counts. The rearrangement links TRBV12-3 or TRBV12-4 to TRBJ2-1; TRBD2 matches 9 bases. With 6 bases clipped from V and 1 base from J, the junction kept 7 bases outside the gene matches. The length of the CDR3 is 16 residues. This CDR3 is CASRGRLAGSYNEQFF. CDR3 nucleotide sequence: TGTGCCAGCAGGGGGCGGCTAGCGGGATCCTACAATGAGCAGTTCTTC.